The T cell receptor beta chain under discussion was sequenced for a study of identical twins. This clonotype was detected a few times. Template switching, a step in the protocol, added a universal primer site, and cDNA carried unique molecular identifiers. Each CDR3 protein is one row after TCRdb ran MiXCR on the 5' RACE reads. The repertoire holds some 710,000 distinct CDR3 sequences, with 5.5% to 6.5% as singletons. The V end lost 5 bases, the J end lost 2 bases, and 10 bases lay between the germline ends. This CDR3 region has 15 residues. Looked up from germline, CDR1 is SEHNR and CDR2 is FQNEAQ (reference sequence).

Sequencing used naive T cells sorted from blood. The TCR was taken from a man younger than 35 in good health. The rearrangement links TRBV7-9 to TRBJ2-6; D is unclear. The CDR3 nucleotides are TGTGCCAGCAGCCTCCCATCTACTGGGGCCAACGTCCTGACTTTC. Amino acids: CASSLPSTGANVLTF.